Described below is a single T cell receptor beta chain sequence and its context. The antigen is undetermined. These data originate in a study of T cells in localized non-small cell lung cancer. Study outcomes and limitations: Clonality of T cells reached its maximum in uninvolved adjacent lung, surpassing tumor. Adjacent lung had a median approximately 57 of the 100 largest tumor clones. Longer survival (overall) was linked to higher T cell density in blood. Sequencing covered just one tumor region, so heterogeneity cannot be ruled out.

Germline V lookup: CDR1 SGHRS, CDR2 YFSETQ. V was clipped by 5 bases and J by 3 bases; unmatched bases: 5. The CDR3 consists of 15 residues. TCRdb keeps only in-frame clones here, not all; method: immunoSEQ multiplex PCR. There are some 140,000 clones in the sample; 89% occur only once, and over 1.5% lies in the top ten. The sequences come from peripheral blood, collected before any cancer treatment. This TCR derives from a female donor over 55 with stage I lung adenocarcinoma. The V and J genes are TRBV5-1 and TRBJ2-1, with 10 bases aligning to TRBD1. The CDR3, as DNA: TGCGCCAGCAGTCCCGGGACAGGGGACTACAATGAGCAGTTCTTC. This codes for CASSPGTGDYNEQFF.